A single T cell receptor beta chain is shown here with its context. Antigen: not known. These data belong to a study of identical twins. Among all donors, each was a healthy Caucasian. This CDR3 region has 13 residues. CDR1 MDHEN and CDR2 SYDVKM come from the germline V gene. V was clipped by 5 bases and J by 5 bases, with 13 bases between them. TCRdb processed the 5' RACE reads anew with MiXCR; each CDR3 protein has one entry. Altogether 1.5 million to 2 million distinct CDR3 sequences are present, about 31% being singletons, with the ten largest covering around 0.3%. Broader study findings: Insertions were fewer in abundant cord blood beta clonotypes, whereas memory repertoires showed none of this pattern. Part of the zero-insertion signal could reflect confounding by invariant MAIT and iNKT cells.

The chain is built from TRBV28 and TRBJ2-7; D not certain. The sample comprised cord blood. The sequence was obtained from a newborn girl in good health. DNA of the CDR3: TGTGCCAGCAGTCCTTTAGTGCCCCACGAGCAGTACTTC. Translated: CASSPLVPHEQYF.